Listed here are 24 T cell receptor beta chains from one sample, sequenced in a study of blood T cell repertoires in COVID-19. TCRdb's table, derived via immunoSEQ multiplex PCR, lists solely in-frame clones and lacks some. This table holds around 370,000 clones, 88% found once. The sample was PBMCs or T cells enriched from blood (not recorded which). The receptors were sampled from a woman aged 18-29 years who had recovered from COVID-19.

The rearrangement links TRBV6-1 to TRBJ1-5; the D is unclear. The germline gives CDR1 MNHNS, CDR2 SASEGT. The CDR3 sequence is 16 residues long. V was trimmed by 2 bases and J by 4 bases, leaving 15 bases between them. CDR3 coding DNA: TGTGCCAGCAGTGAAAATGTTAATTTGAGGAATCAGCCCCAGCATTTT. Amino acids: CASSENVNLRNQPQHF.

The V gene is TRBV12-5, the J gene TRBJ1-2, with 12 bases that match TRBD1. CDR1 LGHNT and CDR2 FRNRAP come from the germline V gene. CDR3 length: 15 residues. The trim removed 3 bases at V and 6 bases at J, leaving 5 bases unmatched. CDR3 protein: CASGFGTGGRNGYTF. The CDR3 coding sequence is TGTGCTAGTGGTTTTGGGACAGGGGGCAGGAATGGCTACACCTTC.

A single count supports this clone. The CDR3 reads CASRQMSRETQYF. The CDR3 DNA follows: TGTGCCAGCAGACAGATGAGCCGGGAGACCCAGTACTTC. V gene TRBV12-3 or TRBV12-4 combines with J gene TRBJ2-5; D ambiguous. V lost 6 bases to trimming and J lost 5 bases, with 13 bases between them. The CDR3 totals 13 residues.

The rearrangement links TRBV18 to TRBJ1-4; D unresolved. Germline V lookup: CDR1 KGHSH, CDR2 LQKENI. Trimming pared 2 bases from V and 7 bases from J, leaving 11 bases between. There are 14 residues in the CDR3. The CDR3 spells CASSPAGSSEKLFF. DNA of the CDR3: TGTGCCAGCTCACCAGCGGGGTCTAGTGAAAAACTGTTTTTT.

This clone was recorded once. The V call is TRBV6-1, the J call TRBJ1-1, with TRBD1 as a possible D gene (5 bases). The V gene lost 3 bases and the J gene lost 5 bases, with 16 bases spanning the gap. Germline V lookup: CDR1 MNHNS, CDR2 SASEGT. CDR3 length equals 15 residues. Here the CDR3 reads CASSDIWGRLTEAFF. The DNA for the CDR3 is TGTGCCAGCAGTGATATTTGGGGGAGGTTGACTGAAGCTTTCTTT.

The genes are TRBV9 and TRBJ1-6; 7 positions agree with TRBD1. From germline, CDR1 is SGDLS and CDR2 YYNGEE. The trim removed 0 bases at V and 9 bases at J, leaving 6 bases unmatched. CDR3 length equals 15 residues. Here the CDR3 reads CASSVGQGESSPLHF. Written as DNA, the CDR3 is TGTGCCAGCAGCGTAGGGCAGGGGGAATCTTCACCCCTCCACTTT.

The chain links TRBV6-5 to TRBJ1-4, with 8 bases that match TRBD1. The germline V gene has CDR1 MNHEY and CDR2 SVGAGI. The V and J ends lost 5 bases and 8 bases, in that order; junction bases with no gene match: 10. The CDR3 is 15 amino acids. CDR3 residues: CASSTRGLGGEKLFF. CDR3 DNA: TGTGCCAGCAGTACCAGGGGGCTGGGTGGGGAAAAACTGTTTTTT.

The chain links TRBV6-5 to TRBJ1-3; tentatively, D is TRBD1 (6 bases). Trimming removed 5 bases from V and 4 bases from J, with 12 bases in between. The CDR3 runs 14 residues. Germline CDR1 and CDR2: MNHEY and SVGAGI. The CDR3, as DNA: TGTGCCAGCAGTCCTCGGGACAACGGAAACACCATATATTTT. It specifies CASSPRDNGNTIYF.

This CDR3 is CASSLDVGTGPTEAFF. DNA of the CDR3: TGTGCCAGCAGCTTGGATGTTGGGACAGGGCCGACTGAAGCTTTCTTT. V usage is TRBV5-4 and J usage is TRBJ1-1, with 9 bases aligning to TRBD1. This CDR3 comprises 16 residues. Germline loops: CDR1 SGHNT, CDR2 YYREEE (reference sequence). V shed 0 bases and J 5 bases; nucleotides not matched to a gene: 8.

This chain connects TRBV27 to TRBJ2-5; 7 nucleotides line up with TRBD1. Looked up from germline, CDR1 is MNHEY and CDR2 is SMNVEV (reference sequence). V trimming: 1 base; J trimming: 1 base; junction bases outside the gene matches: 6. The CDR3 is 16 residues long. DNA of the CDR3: TGTGCCAGCAGTTTATGGGGTCCAGGGGGCCAAGAGACCCAGTACTTC. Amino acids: CASSLWGPGGQETQYF.

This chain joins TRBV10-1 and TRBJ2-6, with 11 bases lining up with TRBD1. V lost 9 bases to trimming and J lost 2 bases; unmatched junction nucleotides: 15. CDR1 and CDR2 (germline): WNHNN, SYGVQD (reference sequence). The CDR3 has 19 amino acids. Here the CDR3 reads CASQGQGATKSTGANVLTF. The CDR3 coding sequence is TGCGCCAGTCAAGGACAGGGGGCCACCAAGTCGACTGGGGCCAACGTCCTGACTTTC.

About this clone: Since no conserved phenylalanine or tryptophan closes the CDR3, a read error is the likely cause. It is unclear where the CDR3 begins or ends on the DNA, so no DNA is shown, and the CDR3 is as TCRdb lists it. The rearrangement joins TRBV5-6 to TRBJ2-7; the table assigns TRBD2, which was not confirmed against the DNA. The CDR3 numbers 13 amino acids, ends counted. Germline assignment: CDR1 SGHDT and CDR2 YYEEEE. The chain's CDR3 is CASSLFLSLPHSL.

CDR3 in amino acids: CASSLYSGGKSDTEAFF. Here the CDR3 DNA reads TGTGCCAGCAGCTTATATTCAGGGGGCAAGTCGGACACTGAAGCTTTCTTT. This chain connects TRBV11-2 to TRBJ1-1, with 8 bases identical to TRBD1. The CDR3 loop spans 17 amino acids. With 2 bases clipped from V and 3 bases from J, the junction kept 11 bases outside the gene matches. Germline V gives CDR1 SGHAT, CDR2 FQNNGV.

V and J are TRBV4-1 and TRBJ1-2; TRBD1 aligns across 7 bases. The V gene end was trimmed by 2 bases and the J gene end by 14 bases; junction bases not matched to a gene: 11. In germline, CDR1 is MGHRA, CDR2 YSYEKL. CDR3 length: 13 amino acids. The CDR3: CASSQIGMAGGTF. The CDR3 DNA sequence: TGCGCCAGCAGCCAAATTGGTATGGCAGGGGGAACCTTC.

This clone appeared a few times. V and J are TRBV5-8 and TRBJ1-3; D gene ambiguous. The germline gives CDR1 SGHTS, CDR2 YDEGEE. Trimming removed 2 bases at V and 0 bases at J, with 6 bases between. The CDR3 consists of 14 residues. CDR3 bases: TGTGCCAGCAGCTTACAACGCTCTGGAAACACCATATATTTT. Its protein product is CASSLQRSGNTIYF.

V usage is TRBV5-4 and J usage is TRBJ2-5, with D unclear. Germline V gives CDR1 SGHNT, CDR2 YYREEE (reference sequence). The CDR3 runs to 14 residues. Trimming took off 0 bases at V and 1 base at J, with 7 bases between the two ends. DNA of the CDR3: TGTGCCAGCAGCTTGGCCTCGAGCCAAGAGACCCAGTACTTC. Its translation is CASSLASSQETQYF. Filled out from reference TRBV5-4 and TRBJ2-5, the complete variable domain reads ETGVTQSPTHLIKTRGQQVTLRCSSQSGHNTVSWYQQALGQGPQFIFQYYREEENGRGNFPPRFSGLQFPNYSSELNVNALELDDSALYLCASSLASSQETQYFGPGTRLLVL.

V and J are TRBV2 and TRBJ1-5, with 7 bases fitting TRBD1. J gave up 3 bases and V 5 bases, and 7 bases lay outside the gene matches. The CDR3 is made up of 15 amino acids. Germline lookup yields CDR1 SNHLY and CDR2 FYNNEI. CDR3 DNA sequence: TGTGCCAGCAGTCAAAACAGGGGAGCCAATCAGCCCCAGCATTTT. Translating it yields CASSQNRGANQPQHF. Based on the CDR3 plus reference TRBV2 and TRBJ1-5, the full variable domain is EPEVTQTPSHQVTQMGQEVILRCVPISNHLYFYWYRQILGQKVEFLVSFYNNEISEKSEIFDDQFSVERPDGSNFTLKIRSTKLEDSAMYFCASSQNRGANQPQHFGDGTRLSIL.

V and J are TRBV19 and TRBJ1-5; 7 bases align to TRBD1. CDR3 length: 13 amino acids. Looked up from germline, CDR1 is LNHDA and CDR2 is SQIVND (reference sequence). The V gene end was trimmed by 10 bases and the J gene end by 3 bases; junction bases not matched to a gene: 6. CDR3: CATTDRVNQPQHF. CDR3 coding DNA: TGTGCCACCACCGACAGGGTCAATCAGCCCCAGCATTTT.

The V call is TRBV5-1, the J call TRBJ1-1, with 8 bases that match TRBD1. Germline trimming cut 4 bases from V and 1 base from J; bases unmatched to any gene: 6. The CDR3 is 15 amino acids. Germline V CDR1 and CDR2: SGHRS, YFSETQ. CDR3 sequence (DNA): TGCGCCAGCAGCCCAGGACAGGGTGGGAACACTGAAGCTTTCTTT. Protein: CASSPGQGGNTEAFF.

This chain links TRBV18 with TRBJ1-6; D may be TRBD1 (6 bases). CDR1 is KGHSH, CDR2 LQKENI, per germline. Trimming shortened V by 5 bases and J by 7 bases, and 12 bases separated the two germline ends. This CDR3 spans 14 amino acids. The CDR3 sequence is CASSAGVENSPLHF. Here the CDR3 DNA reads TGTGCCAGCTCAGCAGGGGTAGAGAATTCACCCCTCCACTTT.

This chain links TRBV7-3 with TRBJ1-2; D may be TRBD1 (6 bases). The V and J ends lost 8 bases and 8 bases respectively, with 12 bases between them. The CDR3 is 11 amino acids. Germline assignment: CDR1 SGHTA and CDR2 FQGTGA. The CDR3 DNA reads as TGTGCCAGCGGGTCAGGGGAAGGCTACACCTTC. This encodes CASGSGEGYTF.

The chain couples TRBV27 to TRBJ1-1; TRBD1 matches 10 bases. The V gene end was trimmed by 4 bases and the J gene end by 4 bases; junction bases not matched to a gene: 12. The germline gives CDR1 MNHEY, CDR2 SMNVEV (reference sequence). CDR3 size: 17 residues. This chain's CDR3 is CASSSPQTGGAGTEAFF. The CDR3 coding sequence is TGTGCCAGCAGTTCCCCGCAGACAGGGGGCGCGGGCACTGAAGCTTTCTTT.

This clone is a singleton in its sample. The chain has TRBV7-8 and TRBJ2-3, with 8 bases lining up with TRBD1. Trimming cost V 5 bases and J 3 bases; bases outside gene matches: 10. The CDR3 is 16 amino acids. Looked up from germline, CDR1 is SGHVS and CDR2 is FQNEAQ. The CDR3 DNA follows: TGTGCCAGCAGCGAGCGGACAGGGACCTCTACAGATACGCAGTATTTT. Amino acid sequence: CASSERTGTSTDTQYF. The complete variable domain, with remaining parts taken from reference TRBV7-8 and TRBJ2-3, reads GAGVSQSPRYKVAKRGQDVALRCDPISGHVSLFWYQQALGQGPEFLTYFQNEAQLDKSGLPSDRFFAERPEGSVSTLKIQRTQQEDSAVYLCASSERTGTSTDTQYFGPGTRLTVL.

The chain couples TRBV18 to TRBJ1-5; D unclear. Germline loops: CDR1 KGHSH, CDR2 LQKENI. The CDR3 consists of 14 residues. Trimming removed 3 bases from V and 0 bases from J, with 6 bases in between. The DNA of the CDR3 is TGTGCCAGCTCACCCGCAGATAGCAATCAGCCCCAGCATTTT. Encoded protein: CASSPADSNQPQHF.